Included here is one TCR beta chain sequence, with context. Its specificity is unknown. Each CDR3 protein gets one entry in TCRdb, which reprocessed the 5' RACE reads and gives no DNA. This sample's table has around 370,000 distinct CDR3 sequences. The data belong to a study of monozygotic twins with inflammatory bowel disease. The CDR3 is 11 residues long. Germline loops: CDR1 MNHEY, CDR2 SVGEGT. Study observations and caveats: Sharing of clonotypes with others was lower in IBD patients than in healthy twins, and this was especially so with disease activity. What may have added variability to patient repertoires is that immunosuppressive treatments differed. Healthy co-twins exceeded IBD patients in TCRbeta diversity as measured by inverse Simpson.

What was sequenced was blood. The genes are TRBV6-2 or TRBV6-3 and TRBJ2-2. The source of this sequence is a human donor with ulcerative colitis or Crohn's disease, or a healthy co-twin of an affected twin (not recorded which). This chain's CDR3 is CASERLGELFF.